This T cell receptor beta chain was found in a study of blood T cell repertoires in COVID-19. Original data processing: Nucleated cell counts were estimated from reference gene primer amplification. The table came from immunoSEQ multiplex PCR; TCRdb's copy has only in-frame clones and leaves some out. The V and J calls and clone size were taken over from that table, and D and trimming were inferred from the DNA. The sample includes under 200,000 clones, more than 65% of them seen just once. With 6 bases removed from V and 4 bases from J, the gap between germline ends came to 15 bases. This CDR3 contains 15 residues. Germline V gene data show CDR1 as MDHEN and CDR2 as SYDVKM. Participant reports of clinical history set cohort assignment.

This TCR derives from a man aged 55 to 70 who had recovered from COVID-19. The sequencing input was PBMCs or T cells enriched from blood (not recorded which). The rearrangement joins TRBV28 to TRBJ1-4; weak D call: TRBD1 (6 bases). The CDR3, as DNA: TGTGCCAGCAGGATGACCGACAGGATTAATGAAAAACTGTTTTTT. Its translation: CASRMTDRINEKLFF.